This T cell receptor beta chain was recorded in a study of T cells in Graves' hyperthyroidism and ophthalmopathy. Study outcomes and limitations: Blood also carried most thyroid clonotypes expanded above 0.001.

This clonotype has a single count. No antigen is known for it. TCR beta CDR3 region amplification was performed from RNA transcripts. HTBI primers were employed in a first-round RT-PCR of the TCR CDR3. MiXCR, run by TCRdb on the multiplex PCR reads, gives a single entry per CDR3 protein. Altogether fewer than 550,000 distinct CDR3 sequences are present, roughly 14% being singletons, with the ten largest covering 13% to 15%. The germline V gene encodes CDR1 ENHRY and CDR2 SYGVKD. CDR3 length equals 14 residues. V gave up 8 bases and J gave up 4 bases, with 15 bases separating them. The rearrangement uses TRBV10-3 and TRBJ1-5; D call uncertain. This clonotype was obtained from a young woman with Graves' hyperthyroidism. Source material: blood. CDR3 sequence: CAIGTEGSNQPQHF. DNA of the CDR3: TGTGCCATCGGAACAGAAGGGTCTAATCAGCCCCAGCATTTT.